The 25 T cell receptor beta chains in this list originate from one sample, sequenced in a study of blood T cell repertoires in COVID-19. The repertoire was sequenced with immunoSEQ multiplex PCR; TCRdb's copy has only in-frame clones and lacks some. The sample holds 100,000 to 150,000 clones, 65% to 90% seen once. The sequenced sample was peripheral blood. The receptors originated from a woman of 80 years or more with acute or convalescent COVID-19.

The CDR3 bases are TGTGCCATCAGGAACGGGACAGGGGATCAGCCCCAGCATTTT. This sequence encodes CAIRNGTGDQPQHF. The chain joins TRBV10-3 to TRBJ1-5, with 10 bases lining up with TRBD1. The CDR3 length is 14 residues. V was pared by 6 bases and J by 5 bases, with 4 bases of the junction left unmatched. Germline V gene sequence: CDR1 ENHRY, CDR2 SYGVKD.

The chain links TRBV12-3 or TRBV12-4 to TRBJ1-2; perhaps TRBD1 as D (6 bases). The V end was cut by 6 bases, the J end by 6 bases, with 14 bases between. The CDR3 consists of 13 residues. CDR3 amino acids: CASSPGGGHGYTF. The DNA of the CDR3 is TGTGCCAGCAGCCCGGGCGGGGGGCATGGCTACACCTTC.

The chain employs TRBV12-5 and TRBJ1-5, with no clear D. The CDR3 consists of 20 residues. Trimming removed 0 bases from V and 2 bases from J, with 23 bases in between. Germline V gene data show CDR1 as LGHNT and CDR2 as FRNRAP. The CDR3 DNA sequence: TGTGCTAGTGGTTTGGTACCGGTCGCGGGCCGAGATGAGGGCAATCAGCCCCAGCATTTT. It encodes CASGLVPVAGRDEGNQPQHF.

The CDR3 sequence is CASRPTGAFSGANVLTF. CDR3 DNA sequence: TGTGCCAGCAGACCGACAGGGGCTTTCTCTGGGGCCAACGTCCTGACTTTC. V usage is TRBV5-4 and J usage is TRBJ2-6; 8 nucleotides align to TRBD1. Germline V gene sequence: CDR1 SGHNT, CDR2 YYREEE (reference sequence). V gave up 5 bases and J gave up 0 bases; unmatched junction bases: 7. The CDR3 runs to 17 residues.

V and J are TRBV5-4 and TRBJ2-1, with 9 bases lining up with TRBD2. The CDR3 is 13 residues long. Per germline, CDR1 SGHNT and CDR2 YYREEE (reference sequence). With 3 bases clipped from V and 8 bases from J, the junction kept 3 bases outside the gene matches. CDR3 protein: CASSSGLAHEQFF. Here the CDR3 DNA reads TGTGCCAGCAGCTCGGGACTAGCTCATGAGCAGTTCTTC. Using reference TRBV5-4 and TRBJ2-1 for the parts outside the CDR3, the full variable domain is ETGVTQSPTHLIKTRGQQVTLRCSSQSGHNTVSWYQQALGQGPQFIFQYYREEENGRGNFPPRFSGLQFPNYSSELNVNALELDDSALYLCASSSGLAHEQFFGPGTRLTVL.

The chain recombines TRBV6-1 with TRBJ1-2; no firm D call. This CDR3 is 13 amino acids long. Germline CDR1 and CDR2: MNHNS and SASEGT. The ends were cut back, 3 bases at V and 8 bases at J, with 13 bases in the middle. CDR3 nucleotides: TGTGCCAGCAGTGACCCAGGAAAACGGGGCTACACCTTC. Encoded protein: CASSDPGKRGYTF.

This clone was detected once. The V and J genes are TRBV4-3 and TRBJ1-4; no clear D. V dropped 0 bases and J dropped 11 bases, with 13 bases sitting between them. Germline assignment: CDR1 LGHNA and CDR2 YSLEER. This CDR3 comprises 14 residues. The CDR3 reads CASSQEPGGTKLFF. The CDR3 DNA sequence: TGCGCCAGCAGCCAAGAACCGGGAGGCACTAAACTGTTTTTT.

The V and J genes are TRBV29-1 and TRBJ2-3; 11 bases fit TRBD2. The CDR3 runs 15 residues. Germline CDR1 SQVTM, CDR2 ANQGSEA. J was trimmed by 2 bases and V by 7 bases; bases with no gene match: 8. The chain's CDR3 is CSAQTSGAYTDTQYF. CDR3 bases: TGCAGCGCTCAGACTAGCGGGGCCTACACAGATACGCAGTATTTT.

The CDR3: CASSLGAGRPYEQYF. The CDR3, as DNA: TGTGCCAGCAGCTTAGGGGCAGGGAGGCCCTACGAGCAGTACTTC. The chain recombines TRBV7-2 with TRBJ2-7; perhaps TRBD2 as D (6 bases). V lost 1 base and J lost 2, with 12 bases in between. CDR1 is SGHTA and CDR2 is FQGNSA in the germline V gene. The length of the CDR3 is 15 residues.

The chain employs TRBV7-2 and TRBJ2-5; a possible D gene is TRBD2 (6 bases). This CDR3 is built from 14 residues. Germline CDR1 and CDR2: SGHTA and FQGNSA. The V end lost 3 bases, the J end lost 2 bases, and 10 bases lay between the germline ends. The DNA of the CDR3 is TGTGCCAGCAGCTTCCCGGGACTTCAAGAGACCCAGTACTTC. Residues: CASSFPGLQETQYF.

This clone has a handful of counts. The CDR3, as DNA: TGTGCCAGCAGCCGGACTATTGGAAACACCATATATTTT. Amino acids: CASSRTIGNTIYF. V gene TRBV3-1 (or the pseudogene TRBV3-2) combines with J gene TRBJ1-3, with D uncertain. The CDR3 spans 13 residues. V lost 4 bases to trimming and J lost 3 bases, with 7 bases between them. The germline gives CDR1 LGHDT, CDR2 YNNKEL (reference sequence).

This clone came up a few times. The V and J genes are TRBV29-1 and TRBJ1-2, with D perhaps matching TRBD1 (6 bases). This CDR3 comprises 14 residues. Germline assignment: CDR1 SQVTM and CDR2 ANQGSEA. Trimming stripped 7 bases from V and 2 bases from J, with 17 bases between. The CDR3 spells CSATEGQGNYGYTF. CDR3 DNA: TGCAGCGCGACCGAGGGTCAGGGGAACTATGGCTACACCTTC.

This chain connects TRBV11-3 to TRBJ2-2, with 9 bases that match TRBD1. Per germline, CDR1 SGHNT and CDR2 YENEEA. V dropped 6 bases and J dropped 6; count of bases not matched to a gene: 5. The CDR3 loop spans 14 amino acids. The CDR3 reads CASSPGTGSGELFF. In DNA, the CDR3 is TGTGCCAGCAGTCCCGGGACAGGGTCCGGGGAGCTGTTTTTT.

This chain links TRBV18 with TRBJ1-1; the match to TRBD1 covers 9 bases. This CDR3 region has 13 residues. V shed 6 bases, J shed 4 bases, and the junction held 3 bases outside the gene matches. Germline V lookup: CDR1 KGHSH, CDR2 LQKENI. The CDR3 sequence: CASSETGGTEAFF. CDR3 sequence (DNA): TGTGCCAGCTCGGAGACAGGGGGCACTGAAGCTTTCTTT.

This rearrangement joins TRBV7-2 to TRBJ2-2; possible D gene TRBD2, 6 bases. With 5 bases removed from V and 0 bases from J, the gap between germline ends came to 10 bases. The CDR3 has 15 amino acids. The V gene's germline CDR1 is SGHTA and CDR2 FQGNSA. The CDR3 loop reads CASSAGPPNTGELFF. CDR3 DNA sequence: TGTGCCAGCAGCGCGGGACCCCCGAACACCGGGGAGCTGTTTTTT. The variable domain in full, completed from reference TRBV7-2 and TRBJ2-2, reads GAGVSQSPSNKVTEKGKDVELRCDPISGHTALYWYRQSLGQGLEFLIYFQGNSAPDKSGLPSDRFSAERTGGSVSTLTIQRTQQEDSAVYLCASSAGPPNTGELFFGEGSRLTVL.

This chain joins TRBV15 and TRBJ1-2; TRBD1 matches at 7 bases. Germline trimming cut 1 base from V and 3 bases from J; bases unmatched to any gene: 11. CDR1 and CDR2 from the germline V gene are LNHNV and YYDKDF (reference sequence). The CDR3 is 17 amino acids. In nucleotides, the CDR3 is TGTGCCACCAGCAGAGGATTTAAGACAGGGCAATACTATGGCTACACCTTC. As protein: CATSRGFKTGQYYGYTF.

The CDR3 DNA follows: TGTGCCAGCAGCCTAACCAGGGGGTCGGGGCAGCCCCAGCATTTT. Protein: CASSLTRGSGQPQHF. This chain joins TRBV3-1 (or the pseudogene TRBV3-2) and TRBJ1-5, with 7 bases matching TRBD1. Germline values: CDR1 LGHDT, CDR2 YNNKEL (reference sequence). This CDR3 has 15 residues. With V trimmed by 4 bases and J by 7 bases, 10 bases remained unmatched.

The genes are TRBV11-3 and TRBJ2-1; TRBD2 might be the D (5 bases). The germline V gene has CDR1 SGHNT and CDR2 YENEEA. The CDR3 sequence is 19 residues long. Trimming stripped 0 bases from V and 5 bases from J, with 23 bases between. The CDR3 sequence: CASSLDGNGVGLAHNEQFF. CDR3 nucleotides: TGTGCCAGCAGCTTAGATGGAAACGGGGTGGGCCTGGCCCACAATGAGCAGTTCTTC.

CDR3 sequence reads: CASSEAHRYGYTF. Written as DNA, the CDR3 is TGTGCCAGCAGTGAAGCCCACAGATATGGCTACACCTTC. The V and J genes are TRBV2 and TRBJ1-2, with unresolved D. Germline CDR1 is SNHLY and CDR2 is FYNNEI. Trimming cost V 0 bases and J 5 bases, with 7 bases left between them. The CDR3 totals 13 residues. The full variable domain, rest sourced from reference TRBV2 and TRBJ1-2, is EPEVTQTPSHQVTQMGQEVILRCVPISNHLYFYWYRQILGQKVEFLVSFYNNEISEKSEIFDDQFSVERPDGSNFTLKIRSTKLEDSAMYFCASSEAHRYGYTFGSGTRLTVV.

This chain joins TRBV28 and TRBJ1-3, with D tentatively TRBD1 (5 bases). This CDR3 has 12 amino acids. V dropped 2 bases and J dropped 7 bases, with 6 bases sitting between them. CDR1 and CDR2 from the germline V gene are MDHEN and SYDVKM. This CDR3 reads CASSLRGNTIYF. CDR3 coding DNA: TGTGCCAGCAGTTTACGGGGGAACACCATATATTTT.

The chain employs TRBV28 and TRBJ1-3, with D perhaps matching TRBD1 (6 bases). This CDR3 region has 17 residues. Germline V CDR1 and CDR2: MDHEN, SYDVKM. V was pared by 6 bases and J by 0 bases, with 18 bases between. For the CDR3, the DNA is TGTGCCAGCAGCCCCGGGGGGGCAGGGAGCTCTGGAAACACCATATATTTT. The encoded protein is CASSPGGAGSSGNTIYF.

This chain connects TRBV7-9 to TRBJ1-1; no firm D call. The CDR3 is 12 amino acids. V was trimmed by 1 base and J by 11 bases, leaving 11 bases between them. Germline V gene sequence: CDR1 SEHNR, CDR2 FQNEAQ (reference sequence). In nucleotides, the CDR3 is TGTGCCAGCAGCTTAGTCCCGGACTTGGCTTTCTTT. This codes for CASSLVPDLAFF.

This sequence joins TRBV24-1 and TRBJ2-2; no clear D. The CDR3 extends over 16 amino acids. V dropped 2 bases and J dropped 0 bases, with 9 bases sitting between them. From germline, CDR1 is KGHDR and CDR2 SFDVKD. The CDR3 DNA reads TGTGCCACCAGTGATTCAACTGGTCCGAACACCGGGGAGCTGTTTTTT. It yields the protein CATSDSTGPNTGELFF.

In regard to this clone: This sample includes further DNA sequences coding for the same CDR3. This rearrangement joins TRBV7-9 to TRBJ2-1, with TRBD2 identical over 8 bases. Trimming took 0 bases from V and 2 from J; bases not matched to a gene: 3. Germline assignment: CDR1 SEHNR and CDR2 FQNEAQ (reference sequence). This CDR3 region has 16 residues. In DNA form, the CDR3 reads TGTGCCAGCAGCTTAGCGCTAGCGGGCACCTACAATGAGCAGTTCTTC. This gives the protein CASSLALAGTYNEQFF.

The chain uses TRBV3-1 (or the pseudogene TRBV3-2) and TRBJ1-2; D is perhaps TRBD1 (5 bases). Germline lookup yields CDR1 LGHDT and CDR2 YNNKEL (reference sequence). This CDR3 is 12 amino acids long. The ends were cut back, 8 bases at V and 8 bases at J, with 15 bases in the middle. The CDR3 here is CASAYSGYGYTF. Here the CDR3 DNA reads TGTGCCAGCGCCTACTCAGGGTACGGCTACACCTTC.